One sample yielded the 17 T cell receptor beta chains listed below, sequenced in a study of patients and donors after allogeneic stem cell transplantation. A single record per CDR3 protein comes from TCRdb applying MiXCR to the RT-PCR reads. This table holds about 960,000 distinct CDR3 sequences, roughly 17% found once. The sample taken for sequencing was blood, either unsorted or a sorted T cell fraction (not recorded which). Source of these receptors: a human donor who was either an allogeneic HSCT recipient or a stem cell or donor lymphocyte infusion donor (not recorded which). It is not recorded whose cells these are; they may come from a transplant donor.

The chain uses TRBV12-3 or TRBV12-4 and TRBJ2-2; D is unresolved. This CDR3 has 15 residues. V was shortened by 6 bases and J by 5 bases, with 16 bases between the two germline ends. In DNA form, the CDR3 reads TGTGCCAGCAGAACCACGATAGTAAGGACCGGGGAGCTGTTTTTT. This sequence encodes CASRTTIVRTGELFF.

V gene TRBV12-3 or TRBV12-4 combines with J gene TRBJ1-5; D unresolved. V was cut by 0 bases and J by 4 bases, with 10 bases left in between. This CDR3 comprises 15 residues. The CDR3: CASSLAQSRNQPQHF. The CDR3 region has the DNA TGTGCCAGCAGTTTAGCCCAGTCCCGAAATCAGCCCCAGCATTTT.

This clonotype was seen more than once but under ten times. The chain links TRBV12-3 or TRBV12-4 to TRBJ2-7; D is perhaps TRBD1 or TRBD2 (5 bases each). The V end was cut by 5 bases, the J end by 6 bases, with 17 bases between. The CDR3 totals 14 residues. DNA for the CDR3: TGTGCCAGCAGTCCGGGGACGGGTTTGGTCGAGCAGTACTTC. This codes for CASSPGTGLVEQYF.

This clonotype was seen a few times. This sequence joins TRBV11-1 and TRBJ1-6, with a tentative D call TRBD1 (6 bases). The length of the CDR3 is 19 residues. Germline CDR1 SGHAT, CDR2 FQDESV (reference sequence). Trimming shortened V by 3 bases and J by 0 bases, and 18 bases separated the two germline ends. CDR3 sequence: CASSLTGLRGSSYNSPLHF. The CDR3 region has the DNA TGTGCCAGCAGCTTGACCGGCTTGAGGGGGAGCTCCTATAATTCACCCCTCCACTTT.

The chain carries TRBV5-1 and TRBJ2-4; D is unresolved. V was shortened by 0 bases and J by 5 bases, with 6 bases between the two germline ends. Germline CDR1 is SGHRS and CDR2 is YFSETQ. The CDR3 is 13 residues long. CDR3 loop: CASSLAGENIQYF. CDR3 DNA: TGCGCCAGCAGCTTGGCTGGGGAAAACATTCAGTACTTC.

A note on this clonotype: A junction boundary mismatches the germline segment, possibly from a read error. The rearrangement links TRBV4-1 to TRBJ2-7; D possibly matches TRBD1 or TRBD2 (6 bases each). Germline-derived CDR1 and CDR2 are MGHRA and YSYEKL. This CDR3 contains 16 residues. CDR3 DNA sequence: TGCGCCAGCAGTCAAGGGGGAGTAGCGGCCTCCTACGAGCAGTACTTC. Protein product: CASSQGGVAASYEQYF.

This clonotype was seen a few times. The chain has TRBV12-3 or TRBV12-4 and TRBJ1-2; D not resolved. The CDR3 consists of 12 residues. V lost 4 bases to trimming and J lost 6 bases, with 9 bases between them. CDR3 protein: CASSSGLDGYTF. As DNA, the CDR3 is TGTGCCAGCAGTTCGGGTCTTGATGGCTACACCTTC.

The sample holds a few counts of this clonotype. The chain has TRBV4-1 and TRBJ1-5; D is unresolved. The CDR3 is 17 amino acids. Germline V gene data show CDR1 as MGHRA and CDR2 as YSYEKL. The ends were cut back, 2 bases at V and 0 bases at J, with 14 bases in the middle. The CDR3 DNA reads as TGCGCCAGCAGCCAATACTTGGCCATCGATAGCAATCAGCCCCAGCATTTT. Its translation is CASSQYLAIDSNQPQHF.

This clonotype occurred many times. The V and J genes are TRBV5-1 and TRBJ2-1; the match to TRBD2 covers 11 bases. Germline-derived CDR1 and CDR2 are SGHRS and YFSETQ. The CDR3 has 16 residues. The J segment lost 4 bases and the V segment lost 0 bases, leaving 3 bases of the junction unmatched. Here the CDR3 reads CASSLVGLAEYNEQFF. CDR3 nucleotide sequence: TGCGCCAGCAGCTTGGTGGGACTAGCGGAGTACAATGAGCAGTTCTTC.

This chain uses TRBV7-2 with TRBJ1-1; TRBD1 might be the D (5 bases). Trimming took 5 bases from V and 1 from J, leaving 20 bases between them. Germline V gene data show CDR1 as SGHTA and CDR2 as FQGNSA. This CDR3 is built from 17 residues. CDR3 in amino acids: CASSLIRPGTANTEAFF. Here the CDR3 DNA reads TGTGCCAGCAGCCTTATTCGTCCCGGGACGGCGAACACTGAAGCTTTCTTT.

The sample holds a few counts of this clonotype. The chain carries TRBV20-1 and TRBJ2-6, with 8 bases lining up with TRBD1. J lost 2 bases, V lost 6 bases, and 6 bases had no gene match. This CDR3 has 15 amino acids. CDR1 and CDR2 (germline): DFQATT, SNEGSKA (reference sequence). The CDR3 nucleotides are TGCAGTGCCACCCCGACAGGGGCTGGGGCCAACGTCCTGACTTTC. Translated, it gives CSATPTGAGANVLTF.

The chain has TRBV20-1 and TRBJ2-5; TRBD2 matches 7 bases. CDR3 size: 18 residues. Unmatched junction bases numbered 17, after V lost 0 bases and J lost 4 bases. Germline values: CDR1 DFQATT, CDR2 SNEGSKA (reference sequence). The CDR3 protein is CSAREFGVAGEKGETQYF. In nucleotides, the CDR3 is TGCAGTGCTAGAGAATTTGGAGTGGCGGGAGAAAAAGGAGAGACCCAGTACTTC.

CDR3 amino acids: CASRTTGTTYGYTF. The CDR3 DNA reads TGTGCCAGCAGAACAACCGGGACGACCTATGGCTACACCTTC. This chain uses TRBV12-3 or TRBV12-4 with TRBJ1-2; D is possibly TRBD1 (5 bases). This CDR3 comprises 14 residues. V was clipped by 6 bases and J by 4 bases, with 15 bases between them.

The CDR3 DNA reads as TGTGCCTGGAGTGGACAGCAAAATCAGCCCCAGCATTTT. This sequence encodes CAWSGQQNQPQHF. The genes are TRBV30 and TRBJ1-5; D is possibly TRBD1 (5 bases). Germline V gives CDR1 GTSNPN, CDR2 SVGIG (reference sequence). The CDR3 loop spans 13 amino acids. V gave up 1 base and J gave up 4 bases, with 8 bases separating them.

This clonotype showed up many times. The V and J genes are TRBV12-3 or TRBV12-4 and TRBJ1-5; 8 bases map to TRBD1. The J segment lost 7 bases and the V segment lost 4 bases, leaving 3 bases of the junction unmatched. The CDR3 loop spans 13 amino acids. As DNA, the CDR3 is TGTGCCAGCAGTTCGGACAGGGAACAGCCCCAGCATTTT. This sequence encodes CASSSDREQPQHF.

The V and J genes are TRBV6-4 and TRBJ2-1; the match to TRBD2 covers 8 bases. Germline V gives CDR1 MRHNA, CDR2 SNTAGT. The junction had 11 bases not matched to a gene; V was cut back by 6 bases and J by 7 bases. The CDR3 spans 15 residues. The CDR3, as DNA: TGTGCCAGCAGGGAACTAGCGGCCGGGGGGAATGAGCAGTTCTTC. This encodes CASRELAAGGNEQFF.

This clonotype turned up a few times. The chain links TRBV28 to TRBJ2-3; tentative D call: TRBD2 (6 bases). The length of the CDR3 is 12 residues. Trimming shortened V by 6 bases and J by 8 bases, and 12 bases separated the two germline ends. Germline V gene sequence: CDR1 MDHEN, CDR2 SYDVKM. The CDR3 here is CASRGGPVTQYF. As DNA, the CDR3 is TGTGCCAGCAGGGGGGGTCCGGTTACGCAGTATTTT. The complete variable domain, with remaining parts taken from reference TRBV28 and TRBJ2-3, reads DVKVTQSSRYLVKRTGEKVFLECVQDMDHENMFWYRQDPGLGLRLIYFSYDVKMKEKGDIPEGYSVSREKKERFSLILESASTNQTSMYLCASRGGPVTQYFGPGTRLTVL.